This T cell receptor beta chain stems from a study of blood T cell repertoires in COVID-19. Germline CDR1 MNHEY, CDR2 SMNVEV (reference sequence). The CDR3 length is 14 residues. The V and J ends lost 1 base and 8 bases respectively, with 11 bases between them. Assay used: immunoSEQ multiplex PCR; TCRdb lists only in-frame clones, some missing. This table holds 300,000 to 400,000 clones, around 90% found once. Sequencing was performed on peripheral blood. This TCR was recovered from a woman aged 25 to 39 with COVID-19, enrolled during active disease. The gene calls are TRBV27 and TRBJ2-2; possibly TRBD2 for D (7 bases). CDR3 in amino acids: CASSLWGGQGELFF. The CDR3 DNA sequence: TGTGCCAGCAGTTTATGGGGGGGCCAGGGGGAGCTGTTTTTT.